The source of this T cell receptor (beta chain) is a study of monozygotic twins with cystic fibrosis. The wider study: Libraries were built from about 3 micrograms of fragmented DNA using around 16 PCR cycles.

Germline lookup yields CDR1 SQVTM and CDR2 ANQGSEA. J was trimmed by 1 base and V by 4 bases; bases with no gene match: 2. The CDR3 totals 14 residues. On this clone itself: Its antigen is undetermined.

Study results and limitations: No link emerged between shared CDR3 counts and age, concordance or severity. Clonality was generally low (median approximately 0.0094), higher in the most severe patients.

Libraries were prepared by immunoSEQ multiplex PCR; TCRdb keeps only in-frame clonotypes and omits some of them. The data hold some 15,000 clones, with approximately 81% observed a single time. The chain combines TRBV29-1 with TRBJ2-1; the match to TRBD1 covers 9 bases. Sequencing input: blood. This receptor was identified in a boy aged 5-17 years with cystic fibrosis. The CDR3 loop is CSVGDRESYNEQFF. DNA for the CDR3: TGCAGCGTTGGGGACAGGGAGTCCTACAATGAGCAGTTCTTC.